This TCR beta chain derives from a study of Graves' ophthalmopathy and Graves' hyperthyroidism. Enrolled hyperthyroidism patients had a new diagnosis, a duration under 2 months, and an age of 18 to 65. Clinicians made diagnoses from clinical symptoms, serum thyroxine, TRAb, thyroid ultrasound and orbital computed tomography. In its sample, this clonotype was seen many times. RNA transcripts yielded amplified TCR beta CDR3 regions. Investigators did first-round RT-PCR with HTBI primers, then second-round multiplex PCR. A single record per CDR3 protein comes from TCRdb applying MiXCR to the multiplex PCR reads. The sample lists more than 300,000 distinct CDR3 sequences; approximately 18% were seen once. The sequenced material came from peripheral blood. The clonotype was recovered from an adult woman with stable Graves' hyperthyroidism.

The CDR3 spells CASSYSQTYEQYF. The CDR3 DNA reads TGTGCCAGCAGTTACTCTCAGACCTACGAGCAGTACTTC. V is TRBV6-2 or TRBV6-3 and J is TRBJ2-7, with no clear D. The germline gives CDR1 MNHEY, CDR2 SVGEGT. The CDR3 consists of 13 residues. V lost 0 bases to trimming and J lost 2 bases, with 5 bases between them.